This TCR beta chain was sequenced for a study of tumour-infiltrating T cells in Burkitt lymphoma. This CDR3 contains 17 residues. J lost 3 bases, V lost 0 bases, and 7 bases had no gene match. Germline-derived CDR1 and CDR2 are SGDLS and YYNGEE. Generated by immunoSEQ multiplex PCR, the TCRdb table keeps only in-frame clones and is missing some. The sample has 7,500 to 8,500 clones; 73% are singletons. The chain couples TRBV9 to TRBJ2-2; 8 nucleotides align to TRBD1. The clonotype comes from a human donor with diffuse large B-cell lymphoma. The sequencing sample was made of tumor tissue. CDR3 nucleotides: TGTGCCAGCAGCGTAGAGTACGGACAGGGATACACCGGGGAGCTGTTTTTT. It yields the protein CASSVEYGQGYTGELFF.